These 22 T cell receptor beta chains were all obtained from the same sample, sequenced in a study of CD8+ T cells in alopecia areata. Extraction and reverse transcription of RNA yielded cDNA as the sequencing template. Profiled with immunoSEQ multiplex PCR; TCRdb holds only in-frame clones, not every one. The sample has about 180,000 clones, about 53% seen once. Treatment meaning: oral pan-JAK inhibitor, 5-10 mg twice daily. Sample: CD8+ T cells sorted from blood, taken at week 24, from a patient treated with tofacitinib. The receptors originated from a human donor with alopecia areata.

This clone appeared a single time. The chain carries TRBV13 and TRBJ1-2, with TRBD1 matching over 9 bases. Trimming removed 5 bases from V and 4 bases from J; junction bases left unmatched: 5. The CDR3 consists of 14 residues. Germline CDR1 PRHDT, CDR2 FYEKMQ (reference sequence). The CDR3 bases are TGTGCCAGCAGCCCACAGGGGGCCCGCTATGGCTACACCTTC. As protein: CASSPQGARYGYTF.

This clone was recorded a few times. The CDR3 loop is CASSLGGLFF. CDR3 nucleotide sequence: TGTGCCAGCAGCTTGGGAGGACTGTTTTTT. The rearrangement uses TRBV5-5 and TRBJ1-4; D is ambiguous. With 0 bases removed from V and 13 bases from J, the gap between germline ends came to 4 bases. CDR1 and CDR2 from the germline V gene are SGHKS and YYEKEE (reference sequence). The CDR3 has 10 amino acids.

The rearrangement uses TRBV29-1 and TRBJ2-5; the D gene could be TRBD1 or TRBD2 (6 bases each). Germline CDR1 is SQVTM and CDR2 is ANQGSEA. CDR3 length: 15 amino acids. Trimming removed 1 base at V and 5 bases at J, with 17 bases between. The CDR3 DNA reads as TGCAGCGTTGAAGGCGGGGACAAGCTCTGGGAGACCCAGTACTTC. It specifies CSVEGGDKLWETQYF.

The rearrangement joins TRBV5-8 to TRBJ2-5; maybe TRBD2 (5 bases). The CDR3 is made up of 14 amino acids. The germline CDR1 and CDR2 sequences are SGHTS and YDEGEE. Trimming cost V 0 bases and J 4 bases, with 10 bases left between them. The CDR3, as DNA: TGTGCCAGCAGCTTGGTTGGGAGTGCAGAGACCCAGTACTTC. It encodes CASSLVGSAETQYF.

The chain joins TRBV6-5 to TRBJ1-2; D might be TRBD1 (6 bases). CDR1 and CDR2 from the germline V gene are MNHEY and SVGAGI. The ends were cut back, 0 bases at V and 6 bases at J, with 8 bases in the middle. CDR3 length: 13 amino acids. The CDR3 nucleotides read TGTGCCAGCAGTTACTCGTCAGGGGATGGCTACACCTTC. This codes for CASSYSSGDGYTF.

This clone was seen a handful of times. The rearrangement uses TRBV2 and TRBJ2-4, with no clear D. The V end lost 3 bases, the J end lost 5 bases, and 5 bases lay between the germline ends. The length of the CDR3 is 12 residues. CDR1 is SNHLY and CDR2 is FYNNEI in the germline V gene. This CDR3 reads CASSDFQNIQYF. The CDR3 DNA follows: TGTGCCAGCAGTGATTTTCAAAACATTCAGTACTTC.

This clone appeared a few times. Written as DNA, the CDR3 is TGTGCCAGCGATCCAGGCACCGGGGAGCTGTTTTTT. It translates to CASDPGTGELFF. The J gene is TRBJ2-2, the V gene TRBV5-4; D is ambiguous. CDR3 length: 12 amino acids. Trimming took 7 bases from V and 4 from J, leaving 8 bases between them. CDR1 is SGHNT and CDR2 is YYREEE in the germline V gene (reference sequence).

This rearrangement joins TRBV7-9 to TRBJ2-1; D unclear. CDR3 length: 11 amino acids. Germline CDR1 and CDR2: SEHNR and FQNEAQ (reference sequence). The V and J ends lost 5 bases and 5 bases respectively, with 4 bases between them. The CDR3 sequence is CASSDDNEQFF. The CDR3, as DNA: TGTGCCAGCAGCGACGACAATGAGCAGTTCTTC.

This chain uses TRBV30 with TRBJ2-7; 9 positions agree with TRBD2. CDR1 and CDR2 from the germline V gene are GTSNPN and SVGIG (reference sequence). The CDR3 contains 15 residues. J was trimmed by 5 bases and V by 5 bases; bases with no gene match: 13. The CDR3 is CAWSTSGTSPNEQYF. Written as DNA, the CDR3 is TGTGCCTGGTCGACTAGCGGAACCTCCCCGAACGAGCAGTACTTC.

The chain recombines TRBV19 with TRBJ1-1; D remains unclear. V was trimmed by 6 bases and J by 4 bases, leaving 12 bases between them. The CDR3 has 13 amino acids. CDR1 and CDR2 (germline): LNHDA, SQIVND (reference sequence). CDR3 sequence: CASSLGWVTEAFF. The CDR3 bases are TGTGCCAGTAGCCTAGGGTGGGTCACTGAAGCTTTCTTT.

The rearrangement uses TRBV5-6 and TRBJ2-7; D is unclear. This CDR3 is built from 11 residues. The germline V gene has CDR1 SGHDT and CDR2 YYEEEE. V was clipped by 4 bases and J by 3 bases, with 5 bases between them. The CDR3 nucleotides are TGTGCCAGCAGCGCGGACTACGAGCAGTACTTC. This sequence encodes CASSADYEQYF.

The J gene is TRBJ2-7, the V gene TRBV9; TRBD2 is a possible D gene (5 bases). CDR3 length equals 16 residues. The V end was cut by 4 bases, the J end by 3 bases, with 20 bases between. The germline CDR1 and CDR2 sequences are SGDLS and YYNGEE. The DNA of the CDR3 is TGTGCCAGCAGCTCAGGCGCAGCGGTTAGTAACTACGAGCAGTACTTC. This encodes CASSSGAAVSNYEQYF.

This chain joins TRBV29-1 and TRBJ1-2; D remains ambiguous. Germline CDR1 reads SQVTM; CDR2 reads ANQGSEA. This CDR3 has 13 residues. V gave up 2 bases and J gave up 1 base, with 8 bases separating them. The CDR3 DNA reads as TGCAGCGTTGAACCAACCATTAACTATGGCTACACCTTC. It encodes CSVEPTINYGYTF.

The table lists this clone with a few counts. This chain links TRBV29-1 with TRBJ1-2; TRBD1 aligns across 8 bases. V lost 7 bases and J lost 8; bases outside the gene matches: 12. The length of the CDR3 is 13 residues. Germline V lookup: CDR1 SQVTM, CDR2 ANQGSEA. The chain's CDR3 is CSARQGNEKGYTF. The CDR3 nucleotides read TGCAGCGCTCGACAGGGGAATGAGAAAGGCTACACCTTC.

This clone has a handful of counts. V gene TRBV7-2 combines with J gene TRBJ1-6; D remains unclear. CDR3 length: 13 residues. Germline V lookup: CDR1 SGHTA, CDR2 FQGNSA. Trimming took off 1 base at V and 7 bases at J, with 5 bases between the two ends. CDR3 residues: CASSLGLNSPLHF. CDR3 nucleotide sequence: TGTGCCAGCAGCTTAGGACTGAATTCACCCCTCCACTTT.

V usage is TRBV5-6 and J usage is TRBJ1-2; D remains ambiguous. CDR1 SGHDT and CDR2 YYEEEE come from the germline V gene. This CDR3 has 15 amino acids. V lost 2 bases and J lost 4, with 15 bases in between. CDR3 region: CASSFWARGGYGYTF. The CDR3 region has the DNA TGTGCCAGCAGCTTTTGGGCTCGTGGCGGCTATGGCTACACCTTC.

This clone has a handful of counts. The CDR3 loop is CASSQDRGSLDNEQFF. The CDR3, as DNA: TGCGCCAGCAGCCAAGACAGGGGGTCGTTGGACAATGAGCAGTTCTTC. The rearrangement links TRBV4-3 to TRBJ2-1; 7 bases fit TRBD1. Trimming cost V 0 bases and J 5 bases; bases outside gene matches: 7. The germline gives CDR1 LGHNA, CDR2 YSLEER. The CDR3 contains 16 residues.

The chain uses TRBV19 and TRBJ1-5, with D hard to call. Germline assignment: CDR1 LNHDA and CDR2 SQIVND (reference sequence). The CDR3 is 12 residues long. V dropped 5 bases and J dropped 4 bases, with 6 bases sitting between them. CDR3: CASSPSNQPQHF. CDR3 nucleotides: TGTGCCAGTAGTCCCAGTAATCAGCCCCAGCATTTT.

V usage is TRBV7-6 and J usage is TRBJ1-6; 9 nucleotides line up with TRBD1. The V gene end was trimmed by 0 bases and the J gene end by 6 bases; junction bases not matched to a gene: 9. This CDR3 spans 18 amino acids. Looked up from germline, CDR1 is SGHVS and CDR2 is FNYEAQ. CDR3 residues: CASSLAAGTGGPNSPLHF. CDR3 in DNA: TGTGCCAGCAGCTTAGCAGCCGGTACAGGGGGCCCTAATTCACCCCTCCACTTT.

This chain connects TRBV15 to TRBJ2-7; D unclear. The germline V and J ends were trimmed by 5 bases and 3 bases, with 14 bases remaining between them. CDR1 is LNHNV, CDR2 YYDKDF, per germline (reference sequence). This CDR3 is 14 amino acids long. This CDR3 reads CATSRGEANYEQYF. As DNA, the CDR3 is TGTGCCACCAGCCGTGGGGAAGCCAACTACGAGCAGTACTTC.

In its sample, this clone was seen a few times. The chain joins TRBV29-1 to TRBJ1-1, with 8 bases that match TRBD1. This CDR3 is built from 10 residues. J gave up 8 bases and V 5 bases, and 1 base lay outside the gene matches. Germline V gene lookup returns CDR1 SQVTM and CDR2 ANQGSEA. The CDR3 region has the DNA TGCAGCGTTCGGGACAGGGAAGCTTTCTTT. Protein: CSVRDREAFF.

This rearrangement joins TRBV11-2 to TRBJ2-2; either TRBD1 or TRBD2 may fit D (5 bases each). Germline assignment: CDR1 SGHAT and CDR2 FQNNGV. V lost 11 bases, J lost 0 bases, and 10 bases lay in between. The CDR3 covers 13 residues. CDR3: CASEGPNTGELFF. The CDR3 coding sequence is TGTGCCTCAGAGGGACCGAACACCGGGGAGCTGTTTTTT.